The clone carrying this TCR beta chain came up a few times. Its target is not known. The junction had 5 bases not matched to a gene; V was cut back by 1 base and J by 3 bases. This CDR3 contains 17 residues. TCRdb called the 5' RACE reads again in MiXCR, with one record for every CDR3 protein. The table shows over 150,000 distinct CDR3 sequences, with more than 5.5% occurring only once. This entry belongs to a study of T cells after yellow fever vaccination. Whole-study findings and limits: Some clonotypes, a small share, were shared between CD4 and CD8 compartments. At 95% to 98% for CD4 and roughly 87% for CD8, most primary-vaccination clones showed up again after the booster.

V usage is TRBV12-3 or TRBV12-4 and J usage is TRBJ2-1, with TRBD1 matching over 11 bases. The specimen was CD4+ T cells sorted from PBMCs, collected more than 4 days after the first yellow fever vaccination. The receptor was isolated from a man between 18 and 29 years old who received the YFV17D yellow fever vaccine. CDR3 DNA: TGTGCCAGCAGTTTAGGGGGACAGGGGGGCATCTACAATGAGCAGTTCTTC. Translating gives CASSLGGQGGIYNEQFF.